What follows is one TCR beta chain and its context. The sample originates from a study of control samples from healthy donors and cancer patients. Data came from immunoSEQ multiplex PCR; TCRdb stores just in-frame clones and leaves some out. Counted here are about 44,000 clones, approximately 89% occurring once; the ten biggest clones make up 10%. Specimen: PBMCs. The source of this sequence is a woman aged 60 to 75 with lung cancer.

The DNA for the CDR3 is TGTGCCAGCAGTGAATATGCGGGATGGGGGACCGGGGAGCTGTTTTTT. It is translated as CASSEYAGWGTGELFF. This rearrangement joins TRBV6-1 to TRBJ2-2; a weak D match, TRBD2 (6 bases). The CDR3 has 16 amino acids. Germline loops: CDR1 MNHNS, CDR2 SASEGT. V lost 2 bases, J lost 5 bases, and 15 bases lay in between.